The subject of this entry is one T cell receptor beta chain. Its matching antigen is unknown. Profiled with immunoSEQ multiplex PCR; TCRdb holds only in-frame clones, not every one. The data contain over 120,000 clones, approximately 90% of them singletons. Between the trimmed V and J ends, which lost 4 bases and 2 bases, there was a span of 13 bases. Germline V gene lookup returns CDR1 SGHRS and CDR2 YFSETQ. The CDR3 spans 16 residues. The sample is drawn from a study of T cell responses to AZD1222 COVID-19 vaccine. Overall study: Investigators merged groups given second doses at roughly 4 or roughly 12 weeks. Broader study findings: Spike-specific TCR breadth and depth were elevated following two AZD1222 doses. Repertoires in all cases were sampled only once the peak T cell response had passed. Among AZD1222 vaccinees, only 6 or 7 were seropositive at baseline.

The sample here was peripheral blood, taken on day 0 of AZD1222 vaccination. V is TRBV5-1 and J is TRBJ2-6, with D uncertain. The sequence derives from an adult in good health. CDR3 sequence: CASSTPLGTGANVLTF. The CDR3 DNA follows: TGCGCCAGCAGCACCCCGCTTGGGACTGGGGCCAACGTCCTGACTTTC.